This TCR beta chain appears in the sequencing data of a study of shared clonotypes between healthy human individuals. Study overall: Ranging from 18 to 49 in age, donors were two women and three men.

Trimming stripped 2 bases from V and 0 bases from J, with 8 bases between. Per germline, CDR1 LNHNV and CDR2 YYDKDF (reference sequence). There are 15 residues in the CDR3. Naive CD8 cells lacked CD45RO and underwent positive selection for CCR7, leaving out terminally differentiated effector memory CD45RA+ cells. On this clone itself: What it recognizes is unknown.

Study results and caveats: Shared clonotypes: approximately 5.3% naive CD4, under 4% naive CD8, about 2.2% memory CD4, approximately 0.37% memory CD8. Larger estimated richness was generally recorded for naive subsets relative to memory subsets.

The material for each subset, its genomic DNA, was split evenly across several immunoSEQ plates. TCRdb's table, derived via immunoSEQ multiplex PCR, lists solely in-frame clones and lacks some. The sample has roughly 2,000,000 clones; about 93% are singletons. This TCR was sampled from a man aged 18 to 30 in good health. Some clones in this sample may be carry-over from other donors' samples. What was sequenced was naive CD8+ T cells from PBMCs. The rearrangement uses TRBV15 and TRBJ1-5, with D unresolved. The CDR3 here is CATSRQSNSNQPQHF. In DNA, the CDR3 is TGTGCCACCAGCAGACAGAGCAATAGCAATCAGCCCCAGCATTTT.